This T cell receptor (beta chain) was observed in a study of blood T cell repertoires in COVID-19. The CDR3 has 14 residues. V dropped 3 bases and J dropped 1; count of bases not matched to a gene: 5. Germline V gene data show CDR1 as DFQATT and CDR2 as SNEGSKA (reference sequence). The protocol was immunoSEQ multiplex PCR, while the TCRdb copy is restricted to in-frame clones and leaves out a portion. The repertoire has more than 350,000 clones, approximately 91% of them found once; the top ten carry approximately 1.5%. The J gene is TRBJ1-2, the V gene TRBV20-1; 7 positions match TRBD1. The receptor was derived from a woman aged 18-35 years who had been exposed to COVID-19. Sequencing used PBMCs or T cells enriched from blood (not recorded which). The CDR3 DNA is TGCAGTGCTAGTCCGACAGGGAGTAACTATGGCTACACCTTC. This gives the protein CSASPTGSNYGYTF.